Below, 14 T cell receptor beta chains from the same sample are listed, as sequenced in a study of neoadjuvant anti-PD-1 for oral cavity cancer. Some clones are missing from TCRdb's copy, which holds only in-frame ones; the method was immunoSEQ multiplex PCR. The sample shows some 30,000 clones, almost 80% of them seen only once. Time point defined: after neoadjuvant nivolumab, at surgical resection. The starting material was PBMCs, obtained after nivolumab (anti-PD-1) treatment. The receptors come from a person aged 35-79 years with oral cavity squamous cell carcinoma.

V gene TRBV29-1 combines with J gene TRBJ2-5; unclear D gene. Per germline, CDR1 SQVTM and CDR2 ANQGSEA. The CDR3 runs to 12 residues. V gave up 4 bases and J gave up 5 bases, with 11 bases separating them. In nucleotides, the CDR3 is TGCAGCGTTGTCGAACGACGGGAGACCCAGTACTTC. Its translation: CSVVERRETQYF.

This rearrangement joins TRBV18 to TRBJ1-5, with 10 bases that match TRBD1. Trimming removed 3 bases from V and 7 bases from J; junction bases left unmatched: 9. The CDR3 has 16 residues. CDR1 and CDR2 from the germline V gene are KGHSH and LQKENI. CDR3 region: CASSPLGQGVGQPQHF. CDR3 sequence (DNA): TGTGCCAGCTCACCCCTAGGACAGGGGGTGGGACAGCCCCAGCATTTT.

For this clone: The sample carries other DNA sequences with the same CDR3. V gene TRBV7-2 combines with J gene TRBJ2-7; TRBD1 is a possible D gene (5 bases). Germline CDR1 reads SGHTA; CDR2 reads FQGNSA. The V gene lost 1 base and the J gene lost 1 base, with 11 bases spanning the gap. CDR3 size: 15 residues. The CDR3 DNA sequence: TGTGCCAGCAGCTTAGACAGGCAACCGTCCTACGAGCAGTACTTC. Translated, it gives CASSLDRQPSYEQYF.

This chain links TRBV9 with TRBJ2-3; D is unclear. V was cut by 0 bases and J by 2 bases, with 7 bases left in between. The CDR3 length is 14 residues. Germline V lookup: CDR1 SGDLS, CDR2 YYNGEE. This CDR3 reads CASSVEPITDTQYF. CDR3 coding DNA: TGTGCCAGCAGCGTAGAGCCTATCACAGATACGCAGTATTTT. The full variable domain, rest sourced from reference TRBV9 and TRBJ2-3, is DSGVTQTPKHLITATGQRVTLRCSPRSGDLSVYWYQQSLDQGLQFLIQYYNGEERAKGNILERFSAQQFPDLHSELNLSSLELGDSALYFCASSVEPITDTQYFGPGTRLTVL.

The chain links TRBV6-5 to TRBJ2-2; tentatively, D is TRBD1 (6 bases). The CDR3 loop spans 14 amino acids. V was pared by 4 bases and J by 4 bases, with 10 bases between. Germline V gene lookup returns CDR1 MNHEY and CDR2 SVGAGI. The CDR3 sequence is CASSFRGGTGELFF. In DNA, the CDR3 is TGTGCCAGCAGTTTCAGGGGTGGCACCGGGGAGCTGTTTTTT.

This chain links TRBV7-3 with TRBJ1-1; 7 positions match TRBD1. Trimming took 6 bases from V and 4 from J; bases not matched to a gene: 8. Germline V lookup: CDR1 SGHTA, CDR2 FQGTGA. The CDR3 is 14 amino acids. The CDR3 DNA sequence: TGTGCCAGCAGTCCCACAGGGGTAAGCACTGAAGCTTTCTTT. This encodes CASSPTGVSTEAFF.

The chain uses TRBV6-5 and TRBJ2-5, with 9 positions matching TRBD2. Losses at the gene ends were 4 bases for V and 2 bases for J; bases not matched to a gene: 5. Germline CDR1 MNHEY, CDR2 SVGAGI. CDR3 length equals 15 residues. The DNA for the CDR3 is TGTGCCAGCAGTTTCCTGACTAGCGGTCAAGAGACCCAGTACTTC. Translating gives CASSFLTSGQETQYF.

The rearrangement links TRBV11-2 to TRBJ2-3; a possible D gene is TRBD1 (5 bases). V was clipped by 4 bases and J by 0 bases, with 11 bases between them. From germline, CDR1 is SGHAT and CDR2 FQNNGV. The CDR3 is 15 residues long. CDR3 sequence reads: CASSSPRVSTDTQYF. The CDR3 coding sequence is TGTGCCAGCAGCTCCCCCAGGGTTAGCACAGATACGCAGTATTTT.

The V call is TRBV7-2, the J call TRBJ1-1, with D tentatively TRBD1 (5 bases). Germline CDR1 SGHTA, CDR2 FQGNSA. This CDR3 has 15 residues. The V and J ends lost 5 bases and 3 bases respectively, with 16 bases between them. This CDR3 reads CASSLSSGVDTEAFF. In DNA form, the CDR3 reads TGTGCCAGCAGCCTTTCCTCGGGGGTGGACACTGAAGCTTTCTTT.

This chain uses TRBV5-8 with TRBJ2-3; 7 nucleotides agree with TRBD1. This CDR3 has 16 residues. V gave up 4 bases and J gave up 3 bases; unmatched junction bases: 11. The germline gives CDR1 SGHTS, CDR2 YDEGEE. This CDR3 reads CASSPPRQGRTDTQYF. CDR3 DNA sequence: TGTGCCAGCAGCCCCCCGAGACAGGGCCGAACAGATACGCAGTATTTT.

The chain recombines TRBV28 with TRBJ2-1, with D uncertain. Germline assignment: CDR1 MDHEN and CDR2 SYDVKM. CDR3 length: 11 amino acids. V shed 2 bases and J shed 6 bases, with 2 bases lying between them. The CDR3 DNA follows: TGTGCCAGCAGTTTAGCCAATGAGCAGTTCTTC. This translates into CASSLANEQFF.

This chain joins TRBV6-5 and TRBJ2-7; tentatively, D is TRBD2 (6 bases). This CDR3 contains 16 residues. Trimming left V 0 bases short and J 4 bases short, with 16 bases between. CDR1 is MNHEY, CDR2 SVGAGI, per germline. The CDR3 region is CASSYSSRGEGYEQYF. CDR3 DNA sequence: TGTGCCAGCAGTTACTCGAGTCGCGGGGAAGGTTACGAGCAGTACTTC.

This chain joins TRBV4-3 and TRBJ1-1; D is ambiguous. This CDR3 is built from 15 residues. Germline CDR1 reads LGHNA; CDR2 reads YSLEER. V shed 1 base and J shed 2 bases, with 11 bases lying between them. CDR3: CASSQATVPNTEAFF. CDR3 in DNA: TGCGCCAGCAGCCAAGCTACAGTCCCTAACACTGAAGCTTTCTTT.

The V gene is TRBV6-5, the J gene TRBJ2-3; D is possibly TRBD1 (6 bases). The CDR3 has 15 amino acids. Trimming pared 5 bases from V and 2 bases from J, leaving 14 bases between. Germline CDR1 reads MNHEY; CDR2 reads SVGAGI. CDR3 sequence reads: CASSQDGTLTDTQYF. CDR3 DNA: TGTGCCAGCAGTCAGGACGGGACACTCACAGATACGCAGTATTTT.